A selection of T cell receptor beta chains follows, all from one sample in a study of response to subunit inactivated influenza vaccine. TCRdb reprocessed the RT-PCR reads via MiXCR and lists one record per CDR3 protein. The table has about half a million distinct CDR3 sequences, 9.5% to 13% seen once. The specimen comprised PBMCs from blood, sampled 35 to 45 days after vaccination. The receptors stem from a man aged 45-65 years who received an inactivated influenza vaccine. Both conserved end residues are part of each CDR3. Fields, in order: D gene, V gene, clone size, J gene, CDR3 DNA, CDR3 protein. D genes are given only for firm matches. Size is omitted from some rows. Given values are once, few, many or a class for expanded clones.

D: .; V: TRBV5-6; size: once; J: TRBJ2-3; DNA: TGTGCCAGCAGCTTGGACAGGATTCAAACAGATACGCAGTATTTT; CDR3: CASSLDRIQTDTQYF
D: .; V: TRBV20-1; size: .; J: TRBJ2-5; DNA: TGCAGTGCTTCCCATAGCGCGACCCAGTACTTC; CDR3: CSASHSATQYF
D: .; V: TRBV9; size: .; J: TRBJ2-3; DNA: TGTGCCAGCAGCGTACAGGTTGCAGATACGCAGTATTTT; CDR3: CASSVQVADTQYF
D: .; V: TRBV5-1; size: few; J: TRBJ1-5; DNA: TGCGCCAGCAGCCCCGGGACACGGGAGGAGCCCCAGCATTTT; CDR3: CASSPGTREEPQHF
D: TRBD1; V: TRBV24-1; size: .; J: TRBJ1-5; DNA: TGTGCCACCAGTGATCCGGGACAGGGTAATCAGCCCCAGCATTTT; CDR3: CATSDPGQGNQPQHF
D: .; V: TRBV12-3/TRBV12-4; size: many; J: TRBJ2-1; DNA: TGTGCCAGCAGTTTTTTGAGGAATGAGCAGTTCTTC; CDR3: CASSFLRNEQFF
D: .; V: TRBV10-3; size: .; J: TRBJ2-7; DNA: TGTGCCATCAGTGAGTCCGAGGGTTACGAGCAGTACTTC; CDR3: CAISESEGYEQYF
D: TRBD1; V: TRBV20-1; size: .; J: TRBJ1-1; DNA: TGCAGTGCTAGGGACAGGGGAGGCACTGAAGCTTTCTTT; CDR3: CSARDRGGTEAFF
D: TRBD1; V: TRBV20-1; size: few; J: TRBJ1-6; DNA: TGCAGTGCTAGACCCGGGACAGGGAGTTCACCCCTCCACTTT; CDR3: CSARPGTGSSPLHF
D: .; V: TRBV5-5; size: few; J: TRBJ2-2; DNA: TGTGCCAGCAGCTTTCTTTTAGTGGGCCGCACCGGGGAGCTGTTTTTT; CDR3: CASSFLLVGRTGELFF
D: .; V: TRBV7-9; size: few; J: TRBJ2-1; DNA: TGTGCCAGCAGCACCACAGGGATGTTGCCCTACAATGAGCAGTTCTTC; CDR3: CASSTTGMLPYNEQFF
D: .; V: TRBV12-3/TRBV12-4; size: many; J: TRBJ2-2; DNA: TGTGCCAGCAGTTTAGGAGGCTTAAACACCGGGGAGCTGTTTTTT; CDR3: CASSLGGLNTGELFF
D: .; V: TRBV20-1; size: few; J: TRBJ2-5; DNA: TGCAGTGCTAGAGATCTGGGAAGCGGGTCCTTCCAAGAGACCCAGTACTTC; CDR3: CSARDLGSGSFQETQYF
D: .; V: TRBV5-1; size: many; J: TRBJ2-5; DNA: TGCGCCAGCAGCTCCCGGGACACCCAAGAGACCCAGTACTTC; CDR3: CASSSRDTQETQYF
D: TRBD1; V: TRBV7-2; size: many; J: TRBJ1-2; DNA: TGTGCCAGCAGCTTAGCAGGGACAGCCTATGGCTACACCTTC; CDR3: CASSLAGTAYGYTF
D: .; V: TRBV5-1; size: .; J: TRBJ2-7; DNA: TGCGCCAGCGGCTCGGGGCCCCTCGGAGAGCAGTACTTC; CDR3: CASGSGPLGEQYF
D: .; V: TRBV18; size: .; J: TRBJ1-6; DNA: TGTGCCAGCTCACCACCTGGGGGAAATAATTCACCCCTCCACTTT; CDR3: CASSPPGGNNSPLHF
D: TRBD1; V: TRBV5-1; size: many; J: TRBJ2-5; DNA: TGCGCCAGCAGACAGGACAGGGGGAACTCCTTGGAGACCCAGTACTTC; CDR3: CASRQDRGNSLETQYF
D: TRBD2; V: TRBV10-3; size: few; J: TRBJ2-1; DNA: TGTGCCATCATGGGCATATCTAGCGGGAGAGGGAATGAGCAGTTCTTC; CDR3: CAIMGISSGRGNEQFF
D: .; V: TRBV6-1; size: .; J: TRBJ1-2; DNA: TGTGCCAGCACCGAAGGGGGAAGACGTAACTATGGCTACACCTTC; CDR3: CASTEGGRRNYGYTF
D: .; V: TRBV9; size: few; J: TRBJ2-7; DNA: TGTGCCAGCAGCGCCGCCGGGACTTCGGCCTACGAGCAGTACTTC; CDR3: CASSAAGTSAYEQYF
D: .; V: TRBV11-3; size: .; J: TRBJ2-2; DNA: TGTGCCAGCAGCTTAATGAGGGCCGGGGACGGGGAGCTGTTTTTT; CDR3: CASSLMRAGDGELFF
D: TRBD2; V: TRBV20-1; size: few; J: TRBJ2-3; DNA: TGCAGTGCTAGAGCCCTTCAAGTAGCGGGGTTTGATACGCAGTATTTT; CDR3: CSARALQVAGFDTQYF
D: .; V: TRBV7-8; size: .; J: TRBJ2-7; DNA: TGTGCCAGCAGCTTATGGCATACCTCCTACGAGCAGTACTTC; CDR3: CASSLWHTSYEQYF